This note documents a single T cell receptor beta chain sequence. The data were taken from a study of T cell responses to AZD1222 COVID-19 vaccine. TCRdb's table, derived via immunoSEQ multiplex PCR, lists solely in-frame clones and lacks some. The table has about 99,000 clones, roughly 86% seen once. The TCR originated in an adult who received the MenACWY meningococcal vaccine as a control. Sequencing used peripheral blood, obtained 28 days after the second dose of the MenACWY control vaccine.

The CDR3 is CAWTYEGESEKLFF. Here the CDR3 DNA reads TGTGCCTGGACTTATGAGGGAGAGAGTGAAAAACTGTTTTTT. The V and J genes are TRBV30 and TRBJ1-4, with no clear D. The CDR3 contains 14 residues. The V gene lost 4 bases and the J gene lost 7 bases, with 16 bases spanning the gap. Germline V gene sequence: CDR1 GTSNPN, CDR2 SVGIG (reference sequence).